This TCR beta chain originates from a study of radiotherapy plus CTLA-4 blockade in lung cancer. Study overall: Overall, approximately 18% of patients showed an objective response, while over 30% attained disease control.

Study observations and caveats: The study found tumor-derived TCR clones expanded in blood after radiotherapy plus ipilimumab. Reports state that early shifts in blood T cell clones, with interferon-beta, best predicted response.

CDR3 length: 16 residues. The V gene end was trimmed by 1 base and the J gene end by 0 bases; junction bases not matched to a gene: 5. CDR1 and CDR2 (germline): KGHSH, LQKENI. This table comes from immunoSEQ multiplex PCR, and its TCRdb copy is limited to in-frame clones, with some not included. There are 75,000 to 100,000 clones in the sample; almost 90% occur only once, and roughly 4.6% lies in the top ten. Enrolled patients, whose metastatic non-small-cell lung cancer was chemo-refractory, received focal radiation plus CTLA-4 blockade with ipilimumab. Comment on this clone: Its antigen is not identified.

The chain combines TRBV18 with TRBJ1-1; 7 bases agree with TRBD1. This sample comprised peripheral blood, obtained from a patient treated with radiotherapy plus ipilimumab. The clonotype was recovered from a human donor with non-small cell lung cancer that progressed on radiotherapy plus ipilimumab. The CDR3 DNA reads TGTGCCAGCTCACCACAGGGGGCAGGCATGAACACTGAAGCTTTCTTT. Protein: CASSPQGAGMNTEAFF.